Shown below are 15 T cell receptor beta chains from a single sample sequenced in a study of Ad26.COV2.S vaccination and SARS-CoV-2 variants (dated by TCRdb to about 2021). The treatment or condition label on this specimen signifies: 15 to 20 received Ad26.COV2.S at low or high dose, single or two shots; a few received placebo; per-sample allocation not given. Repertoires of vaccine and placebo recipients were sequenced from samples taken on day 63 after the first injection. Receptors were amplified or captured by the immunoSEQ multiplex PCR assay. In TCRdb, the immuneACCESS table is reduced to in-frame sequences with V and J assigned. These tables do not hold every clone; where another copy was compared, an unresolved V gene accounts for under half, and the others remain unexplained. Within this sample are roughly 250,000 clones, with roughly 85% of them counted one time only. About 2.7% of the sample lies in the top ten.

The starting material was peripheral blood, obtained in a trial of Ad26.COV2.S vaccine versus placebo. Every receptor here comes from a person aged 18-60 years who received the Ad26.COV2.S COVID-19 vaccine or a placebo.

The chain combines TRBV5-1 with TRBJ1-3; weak D call: TRBD1 (5 bases). Germline V gene sequence: CDR1 SGHRS, CDR2 YFSETQ. This CDR3 is built from 12 residues. V was pared by 4 bases and J by 4 bases, with 6 bases between. CDR3 residues: CASSRDGNTIYF. The CDR3 nucleotides are TGCGCCAGCAGCCGGGACGGAAACACCATATATTTT.

The genes are TRBV11-1 and TRBJ1-2; D is unresolved. This CDR3 region has 16 residues. Trimming removed 1 base from V and 8 bases from J, with 20 bases in between. Germline V CDR1 and CDR2: SGHAT, FQDESV (reference sequence). CDR3 in amino acids: CASSLEGPAHPSGYTF. The CDR3 DNA reads as TGTGCCAGCAGCTTAGAAGGGCCAGCTCACCCCTCGGGCTACACCTTC.

The chain has TRBV19 and TRBJ1-2; D ambiguous. Germline V gives CDR1 LNHDA, CDR2 SQIVND (reference sequence). This CDR3 is 17 amino acids long. The V end was cut by 8 bases, the J end by 0 bases, with 22 bases between. CDR3 nucleotide sequence: TGTGCCAGTGTCAGTAGGACTGAAGGTTCGTCTAACTATGGCTACACCTTC. This translates into CASVSRTEGSSNYGYTF.

The chain is built from TRBV19 and TRBJ1-5, with 8 bases lining up with TRBD1. Germline V lookup: CDR1 LNHDA, CDR2 SQIVND (reference sequence). The CDR3 has 13 amino acids. The V segment lost 8 bases and the J segment 9 bases; nucleotides outside the gene matches: 9. In DNA, the CDR3 is TGTGCCAGTTCGGGACAGGAAATTTCGCCCCAGCATTTT. The encoded protein is CASSGQEISPQHF.

The J gene is TRBJ1-2, the V gene TRBV7-6; 8 nucleotides match TRBD1. V shed 3 bases, J shed 8 bases, and the junction held 8 bases outside the gene matches. The CDR3 has 14 residues. Germline values: CDR1 SGHVS, CDR2 FNYEAQ. The CDR3 here is CASSLGQGAGGYTF. CDR3 nucleotide sequence: TGTGCCAGCAGCTTGGGGCAGGGGGCAGGGGGCTACACCTTC.

J is TRBJ2-1 and V is TRBV12-3 or TRBV12-4, with D possibly called TRBD1 or TRBD2 (5 bases each). Trimming shortened V by 3 bases and J by 7 bases, and 10 bases separated the two germline ends. The CDR3 is 13 residues long. As DNA, the CDR3 is TGTGCCAGCAGTTTGGGGGTTCGAAATGAGCAGTTCTTC. Translating it yields CASSLGVRNEQFF.

V is TRBV27 and J is TRBJ1-4; D gene uncertain. CDR3 length: 15 residues. Germline CDR1 and CDR2: MNHEY and SMNVEV (reference sequence). V lost 6 bases to trimming and J lost 7 bases, with 18 bases between them. The CDR3, as DNA: TGTGCCAGCAGACCTGGCCCGAGCTATTCTGAAAAACTGTTTTTT. This gives the protein CASRPGPSYSEKLFF. Full variable domain (rest looked up from reference TRBV27 and TRBJ1-4): EAQVTQNPRYLITVTGKKLTVTCSQNMNHEYMSWYRQDPGLGLRQIYYSMNVEVTDKGDVPEGYKVSRKEKRNFPLILESPSPNQTSLYFCASRPGPSYSEKLFFGSGTQLSVL.

This clone was seen a single time. The rearrangement links TRBV6-5 to TRBJ1-1; 9 nucleotides align to TRBD1. The germline V gene has CDR1 MNHEY and CDR2 SVGAGI. V dropped 6 bases and J dropped 4; count of bases not matched to a gene: 3. The CDR3 covers 13 residues. The chain's CDR3 is CASRTGGGTEAFF. CDR3 coding DNA: TGTGCCAGCAGGACAGGGGGAGGCACTGAAGCTTTCTTT.

The V call is TRBV5-4, the J call TRBJ2-5, with D perhaps matching TRBD2 (6 bases). CDR1 and CDR2 from the germline V gene are SGHNT and YYREEE (reference sequence). V was pared by 3 bases and J by 7 bases, with 22 bases between. The CDR3 sequence is 16 residues long. The CDR3 sequence: CASSSRLIKDGGTQYF. The CDR3 nucleotides are TGTGCCAGCAGCTCCCGCCTCATTAAAGACGGGGGGACCCAGTACTTC.

The chain links TRBV20-1 to TRBJ1-5; possible D gene TRBD1, 6 bases. From germline, CDR1 is DFQATT and CDR2 SNEGSKA (reference sequence). The CDR3 extends over 11 amino acids. The V end was cut by 5 bases, the J end by 9 bases, with 11 bases between. The CDR3 loop is CSAEGGGPQHF. The CDR3 DNA is TGCAGTGCTGAGGGGGGTGGGCCCCAGCATTTT.

This chain links TRBV7-8 with TRBJ2-1; 8 bases line up with TRBD2. V lost 8 bases to trimming and J lost 6 bases; unmatched junction nucleotides: 6. This CDR3 comprises 13 residues. Germline lookup yields CDR1 SGHVS and CDR2 FQNEAQ. The CDR3 is CASGERGGNEQFF. Written as DNA, the CDR3 is TGTGCCAGCGGGGAACGGGGGGGCAATGAGCAGTTCTTC.

Points on this clone: Additional DNA sequences in this sample encode the identical CDR3. The rearrangement joins TRBV6-5 to TRBJ1-5; a weak D match, TRBD1 (5 bases). CDR1 MNHEY and CDR2 SVGAGI come from the germline V gene. CDR3 length: 15 residues. Trimming took off 0 bases at V and 0 bases at J, with 6 bases between the two ends. Written as DNA, the CDR3 is TGTGCCAGCAGTTACTCGAGGGGTAGCAATCAGCCCCAGCATTTT. Amino acid sequence: CASSYSRGSNQPQHF.

The chain couples TRBV2 to TRBJ2-7; a possible D gene is TRBD2 (7 bases). CDR3 length equals 14 residues. Germline-derived CDR1 and CDR2 are SNHLY and FYNNEI. Trimming cost V 6 bases and J 1 base, with 13 bases left between them. CDR3 nucleotide sequence: TGTGCCAGCAGGGGGGGGACAAGATCCTACGAGCAGTACTTC. Encoded protein: CASRGGTRSYEQYF. The full variable domain, rest sourced from reference TRBV2 and TRBJ2-7, is EPEVTQTPSHQVTQMGQEVILRCVPISNHLYFYWYRQILGQKVEFLVSFYNNEISEKSEIFDDQFSVERPDGSNFTLKIRSTKLEDSAMYFCASRGGTRSYEQYFGPGTRLTVT.

This chain uses TRBV15 with TRBJ1-1; D is undetermined. V gave up 5 bases and J gave up 3 bases, with 13 bases separating them. The CDR3 is 14 amino acids. Germline lookup yields CDR1 LNHNV and CDR2 YYDKDF (reference sequence). Written as DNA, the CDR3 is TGTGCCACCAGCGTGGCCAGCCGGGACACTGAAGCTTTCTTT. Residues: CATSVASRDTEAFF.

The V gene is TRBV27, the J gene TRBJ1-6; tentative D call: TRBD1 (5 bases). The CDR3 extends over 12 amino acids. The V end lost 6 bases, the J end lost 13 bases, and 13 bases lay between the germline ends. Germline CDR1 and CDR2: MNHEY and SMNVEV (reference sequence). CDR3 in amino acids: CASSGTGRPLHF. For the CDR3, the DNA is TGTGCCAGCAGCGGGACCGGGCGGCCCCTCCACTTT.